These T cell receptor beta chains were read from a single sample in a study of blood T cell dynamics during melanoma immunotherapy. Sequenced by immunoSEQ multiplex PCR; TCRdb stores in-frame clones only, minus some. The data show thousands of clones, about 85% seen once. The sample in question was blood, obtained from a patient treated with checkpoint blockade. The receptors were gathered from a human donor with melanoma. Each CDR3 is given with its conserved first and last residue. The D gene is left open where the match is weak. Clone size is given for some rows only: seen once, a few or many times, or a class if the clone is expanded.

TRBJ2-1,TRBV30,-,-,TGTGCCTGGAGTGTCCCCAGCGGAAAGCAGTTCTTC,CAWSVPSGKQFF
TRBJ1-4,TRBV7-2,-,-,TGTGCCAGCAGTTTGACTTGGGCTAATGAAAAACTGTTTTTT,CASSLTWANEKLFF
TRBJ2-3,TRBV18,-,-,TGTGCCAGCTCACCACGGAGAGATACGCAGTATTTT,CASSPRRDTQYF
TRBJ2-2,TRBV7-8,TRBD2,once,TGTGTCAGCAGCTTAGTTTCGACTAGCGGGAGAGTCGTTGGCGGGGAGCTGTTTTTT,CVSSLVSTSGRVVGGELFF
TRBJ1-3,TRBV7-2,TRBD1,-,TGTGCCAGCAGCCCCAGGGGGCTATTTGGAAACACCATATATTTT,CASSPRGLFGNTIYF
TRBJ1-5,TRBV19,-,-,TGTGCCAGCGGGGGAGAGGTAAGGCAGCCCCAGCATTTT,CASGGEVRQPQHF
TRBJ1-3,TRBV11-2,-,-,TGTGCCAGCAGCTTAGATAGGCAGGGTTCCTCCTCTGGAAACACCATATATTTT,CASSLDRQGSSSGNTIYF
TRBJ2-7,TRBV19,TRBD1,-,TGTGCCAGTAGTCCTGGGACAGGTAGAAGTTCCTACGAGCAGTACTTC,CASSPGTGRSSYEQYF
TRBJ2-1,TRBV30,-,-,TGTGCCTGGAGTGTCAGGACTCTCATTAGGAGCTCCTACAATGAGCAGTTCTTC,CAWSVRTLIRSSYNEQFF
TRBJ2-5,TRBV11-3,-,once,TGTGCCAGCAGCTATCAATCTGGGTACCAAGAGACCCAGTACTTC,CASSYQSGYQETQYF
TRBJ1-2,TRBV11-2,TRBD1,-,TGTGCCAGCAGCTTAGGGACAGGGGTTGGCTACACCTTC,CASSLGTGVGYTF
TRBJ2-4,TRBV2,TRBD1,-,TGTGCCAGCAGGAAAGACACCGGGACAGGGGGGAACTTC,CASRKDTGTGGNF
TRBJ2-2,TRBV11-1,TRBD2,-,TGTGCCAGCAGCTCAGCACCGGGACTAGTAGTACCCGGGGAGCTGTTTTTT,CASSSAPGLVVPGELFF
TRBJ1-2,TRBV6-6,-,-,TGTGCCAGCAGTAGCCGTTCTAACTATGGCTACACCTTC,CASSSRSNYGYTF
TRBJ2-4,TRBV27,TRBD1,-,TGTGCCAGCAGTTCCTTGGGACAGGGGGGCCGATCCATTCAGTACTTC,CASSSLGQGGRSIQYF
TRBJ1-5,TRBV7-2,-,-,TGTGCCAGCAGCTCCCGGGGGGATCAGCCCCAGCATTTT,CASSSRGDQPQHF
TRBJ2-3,TRBV6-5,-,-,TGTGCCAGCAGCCGGACTAAGGTCGCTTATACGCAGTATTTT,CASSRTKVAYTQYF
TRBJ2-1,TRBV2,TRBD2,-,TGTGCCAGCAGTGAAGTACTAGCGGGTAATGAGCAGTTCTTC,CASSEVLAGNEQFF
TRBJ2-3,TRBV9,TRBD2,-,TGTGCCAGCAGCGTAGATCCAGCGGGGAGTGGAGATACGCAGTATTTT,CASSVDPAGSGDTQYF
TRBJ2-3,TRBV28,TRBD2,-,TGTGCCAGCAGCTCATTAGCGGGAGTGGACACAGATACGCAGTATTTT,CASSSLAGVDTDTQYF
TRBJ2-1,TRBV19,-,-,TGTGCCAGTAGTATGGGAGCAGGGGTCAACTCCTACAATGAGCAGTTCTTC,CASSMGAGVNSYNEQFF
TRBJ2-5,TRBV7-2,TRBD1,-,TGTGCCAGCAGCTTAGGATGGCCGGGACAGGGGCAAGAGACCCAGTACTTC,CASSLGWPGQGQETQYF
TRBJ2-5,TRBV27,-,-,TGTGCCAGCAGTACCCTGACAGGCGGGGAGACCCAGTACTTC,CASSTLTGGETQYF
TRBJ2-3,TRBV11-2,TRBD2,-,TGTGCCAGCAGCGCTAGCGGGGGTACGCAGTATTTT,CASSASGGTQYF
TRBJ2-7,TRBV11-2,-,once,TGTGCCAGCAGCCCCGGACAGAATAGTTACGAGCAGTACTTC,CASSPGQNSYEQYF
TRBJ1-2,TRBV7-8,TRBD1,-,TGTGCCAGCAGCTTAGACAGGGGAGGACGTGGCTACACCTTC,CASSLDRGGRGYTF
TRBJ1-2,TRBV27,-,-,TGTGCCAGCAGTCCGGGGGTCACCCCCCGGGGAGGCTACACCTTC,CASSPGVTPRGGYTF
TRBJ1-1,TRBV13,-,-,TGTGCCAGCAGCTCTACGGGCGAACCGAACACTGAAGCTTTCTTT,CASSSTGEPNTEAFF
TRBJ2-5,TRBV19,TRBD2,once,TGTGCCAGTAGTACTAGCGGGAGAGAGACCCAGTACTTC,CASSTSGRETQYF
TRBJ2-7,TRBV4-2,-,-,TGTGCCAGCAGCCATTCAGGGGACGAGCAGTACTTC,CASSHSGDEQYF
TRBJ2-7,TRBV10-3,-,few,TGTGCCATCAGTCGACTTACCTACGAGCAGTACTTC,CAISRLTYEQYF
TRBJ1-3,TRBV6-5,-,-,TGTGCCAGCAGTAAAGACAGTTCTGGAAACACCATATATTTT,CASSKDSSGNTIYF
TRBJ1-1,TRBV5-4,-,-,TGTGCCAGCAGCTTGGCCGCGGGAATAACTACTGAAGCTTTCTTT,CASSLAAGITTEAFF
TRBJ1-5,TRBV19,-,-,TGTGCCAGTAGTATGGGGTACATAGGAAGCAATCAGCCCCAGCATTTT,CASSMGYIGSNQPQHF
TRBJ2-1,TRBV18,TRBD2,-,TGTGCCAGCTCACCAGATAGCGGGGACGATGAGCAGTTCTTC,CASSPDSGDDEQFF
TRBJ2-5,TRBV5-1,-,once,TGCGCCAGCAGCAGTCAGGGGTCCGGGGAGACCCAGTACTTC,CASSSQGSGETQYF
TRBJ2-1,TRBV11-2,TRBD2,-,TGTGCCAGCCGGAGCGGGAGGGACTCCTACAATGAGCAGTTCTTC,CASRSGRDSYNEQFF
TRBJ1-2,TRBV4-1,TRBD1,-,TGCGCCAGCAGCCCCAGGACAGGGGGACGCGGCTACACCTTC,CASSPRTGGRGYTF
TRBJ2-7,TRBV4-1,TRBD2,-,TGCGCCAGCAGCCACGGACTAGCGGGAGTCGAGCAGCACTTC,CASSHGLAGVEQHF
TRBJ2-1,TRBV7-9,-,-,TGTGCCAGCAGCCGAGCCGGGACTCGATACAATGAGCAGTTCTTC,CASSRAGTRYNEQFF
TRBJ2-3,TRBV11-3,-,-,TGTGCCAGCAGCCTTAGCAAAACTAGCACAGATACGCAGTATTTT,CASSLSKTSTDTQYF
TRBJ1-2,TRBV14,-,few,TGTGCCAGCAGCCAAGAAACAGCTTATGGCTACACCTTC,CASSQETAYGYTF
TRBJ1-1,TRBV5-1,-,few,TGCGCCAGCAGCTTGGATTCGGGATACACTGAAGCTTTCTTT,CASSLDSGYTEAFF
TRBJ2-7,TRBV25-1,TRBD2,-,TGTGCCAGCAGCCGCGGGGGGGGCGGTTCCCCCTACGAGCAGTACTTC,CASSRGGGGSPYEQYF
TRBJ1-1,TRBV6-1,-,-,TGTGCCAGCCGTAGACAGGACACTGAAGCTTTCTTT,CASRRQDTEAFF
TRBJ2-3,TRBV5-1,-,once,TGCGCCAGCAGCTTGGTCGGTTTGTTGGGGATGTCAGATACGCAGTATTTT,CASSLVGLLGMSDTQYF
TRBJ2-3,TRBV2,-,few,TGTGCCAGCAGTGATCCTGCAGGGACAACAGATACGCAGTATTTT,CASSDPAGTTDTQYF
TRBJ1-1,TRBV6-4,-,-,TGTGCCAGCAGTGAAAGGAGCGGGAACACTGAAGCTTTCTTT,CASSERSGNTEAFF